This T cell receptor (beta chain) was captured by sequencing in a study of shared T cell receptors in the human thymus. This CDR3 spans 13 amino acids. The germline gives CDR1 KGHSH, CDR2 LQKENI. Trimming cost V 6 bases and J 6 bases; bases outside gene matches: 4. TCRdb's table, derived via immunoSEQ multiplex PCR, lists solely in-frame clones and lacks some. Among about 500,000 clones listed, 70% to 80% were seen once. These data were likewise used in another study, on human thymus T cells.

Material for sequencing was thymocytes. The receptor was derived from a boy younger than two with a congenital heart defect. This chain links TRBV18 with TRBJ2-3; 9 positions match TRBD1. In nucleotides, the CDR3 is TGTGCCAGCTCGCCGGACAGGGGCGATACGCAGTATTTT. Translated: CASSPDRGDTQYF.